This record covers a single T cell receptor beta chain. The data were taken from a study of blood T cell repertoires in COVID-19. Study context: COVID-19 samples, acute and convalescent, were from the United States, Italy and Spain. T cells, B-cell-depleted T cells, or PBMCs supplied cDNA or gDNA.

The V gene lost 2 bases and the J gene lost 4 bases, with 5 bases spanning the gap. The CDR3 sequence is 12 residues long. CDR1 and CDR2 from the germline V gene are MNHNY and SVGAGI (reference sequence). Per the original data handling: Reference gene primer amplification yielded estimated nucleated cell counts. TCRdb's copy holds only in-frame clones and misses some; the assay was immunoSEQ multiplex PCR. V and J calls and clone size are those listed in that table; D and trimming were worked out from the DNA. Here the sample spans some 400,000 clones, around 84% being singletons. The TCR was taken from a human donor in a cohort sampled during active COVID-19. The chain links TRBV6-6 to TRBJ1-1; D gene ambiguous. What was sequenced was peripheral blood. The DNA for the CDR3 is TGTGCCAGCAGTTACGCCGGCACTGAAGCTTTCTTT. It encodes CASSYAGTEAFF.